This passage covers 9 T cell receptor beta chains from one sample sequenced in a study of cytomegalovirus exposure and HLA in healthy donors. 60 Vbeta and 13 Jbeta primers were used in PCR. Sequencing was performed with immunoSEQ multiplex PCR; in TCRdb, only in-frame clones are kept and a portion is missing. Of around 150,000 clones listed, about 9.1% are singletons. Material for sequencing was PBMCs. Receptors were obtained from a middle-aged woman in good health and CMV-seropositive.

The sample holds a few counts of this clone. The chain has TRBV4-2 and TRBJ2-5; 7 bases align to TRBD1. The J call may be mistaken, given a closer DNA end match to TRBJ2-7. The CDR3 totals 14 residues. Germline CDR1 and CDR2: LGHNA and YNFKEQ. CDR3: CASSQDDRDHEQYF. The CDR3 bases are TGTGCCAGCAGCCAAGATGACAGGGACCACGAGCAGTACTTC.

This chain joins TRBV13 and TRBJ2-1, with 9 positions matching TRBD1. Trimming took 2 bases from V and 9 from J; bases not matched to a gene: 5. CDR3 length: 14 residues. CDR1 PRHDT and CDR2 FYEKMQ come from the germline V gene (reference sequence). The CDR3 DNA reads as TGTGCCAGCAGCTTACTTACAGGGGGCACTGAGCAGTTCTTC. It is translated as CASSLLTGGTEQFF.

The CDR3 loop reads CASSLSGRSGANVLTF. The CDR3 DNA reads TGCGCCAGCAGCTTGAGTGGCCGCTCTGGGGCCAACGTCCTGACTTTC. The genes are TRBV5-1 and TRBJ2-6; no firm D call. V was shortened by 1 base and J by 0 bases, with 8 bases between the two germline ends. The CDR3 is 16 amino acids. Germline CDR1 and CDR2: SGHRS and YFSETQ.

The CDR3 is CATSRTGLTNYGYTF. The DNA for the CDR3 is TGTGCCACCAGCCGGACAGGCCTGACTAACTATGGCTACACCTTC. V and J are TRBV15 and TRBJ1-2, with 7 positions matching TRBD1. This CDR3 comprises 15 residues. CDR1 is LNHNV, CDR2 YYDKDF, per germline (reference sequence). Unmatched junction bases numbered 6, after V lost 5 bases and J lost 0 bases.

The chain carries TRBV2 and TRBJ1-1; TRBD1 might be the D (5 bases). CDR3 length: 13 residues. Trimming left V 6 bases short and J 1 base short, with 9 bases between. Germline-derived CDR1 and CDR2 are SNHLY and FYNNEI. DNA for the CDR3: TGTGCCAGCAGCGTACAGGAGAACACTGAAGCTTTCTTT. It is translated as CASSVQENTEAFF.

In this sample, this clone is medium-sized (0.01 to 0.1%). This sequence joins TRBV7-9 and TRBJ1-1; 8 bases align to TRBD1. The CDR3 totals 18 residues. After removal of 4 bases from V and 1 base from J, the junction contained 14 bases not matched to a gene. CDR1 is SEHNR, CDR2 FQNEAQ, per germline (reference sequence). CDR3 sequence: CASSSSLGSDRANTEAFF. The DNA of the CDR3 is TGTGCCAGCAGCTCTAGCCTAGGATCGGACAGGGCGAACACTGAAGCTTTCTTT.

Only a few counts were recorded for this clone. The rearrangement joins TRBV5-1 to TRBJ1-1, with TRBD1 matching over 7 bases. With 5 bases clipped from V and 3 bases from J, the junction kept 4 bases outside the gene matches. CDR1 and CDR2 (germline): SGHRS, YFSETQ. The CDR3 has 13 amino acids. DNA of the CDR3: TGCGCCAGCAGGACAGGGTCAGACACTGAAGCTTTCTTT. Protein product: CASRTGSDTEAFF. The variable domain in full, completed from reference TRBV5-1 and TRBJ1-1, reads KAGVTQTPRYLIKTRGQQVTLSCSPISGHRSVSWYQQTPGQGLQFLFEYFSETQRNKGNFPGRFSGRQFSNSRSEMNVSTLELGDSALYLCASRTGSDTEAFFGQGTRLTVV.

The genes are TRBV7-6 and TRBJ2-2, with 7 bases aligning to TRBD1. Trimming cost V 4 bases and J 5 bases; bases outside gene matches: 4. The CDR3 has 14 amino acids. Germline V lookup: CDR1 SGHVS, CDR2 FNYEAQ. DNA of the CDR3: TGTGCCAGCAGCTACACAGGGGAAACCGGGGAGCTGTTTTTT. Its protein is CASSYTGETGELFF.

This chain connects TRBV6-1 to TRBJ1-5, with TRBD1 matching 8 bases. CDR1 is MNHNS and CDR2 is SASEGT in the germline V gene. CDR3 length equals 14 residues. V dropped 4 bases and J dropped 4; count of bases not matched to a gene: 3. The CDR3, as DNA: TGTGCCAGCAGTGCAAGGACAGGGAATCAGCCCCAGCATTTT. Translated, it gives CASSARTGNQPQHF.